The clone carrying this TCR beta chain was seen only a few times. The CDR3 consists of 14 residues. With 0 bases removed from V and 4 bases from J, the gap between germline ends came to 12 bases. Germline V lookup: CDR1 DFQATT, CDR2 SNEGSKA (reference sequence). The entry originates in a study of T cells after yellow fever vaccination. About the research overall: The fractions with low cell numbers were processed using SMART-Seq v4 Ultra Low Input.

TCRdb reanalysed the 5' RACE reads using MiXCR and keeps one entry per CDR3 protein. This table holds 450,000 to 600,000 distinct CDR3 sequences, about a sixth found once. This TCR derives from a man aged 18 to 35 who received the YFV17D yellow fever vaccine. The input for sequencing was PBMCs, taken about 5 days after the first yellow fever vaccination. V usage is TRBV20-1 and J usage is TRBJ1-1; a possible D gene is TRBD1 (5 bases). The chain's CDR3 is CSARDRGRATEAFF. The CDR3 nucleotides are TGCAGTGCTAGAGATCGGGGCAGGGCCACTGAAGCTTTCTTT.